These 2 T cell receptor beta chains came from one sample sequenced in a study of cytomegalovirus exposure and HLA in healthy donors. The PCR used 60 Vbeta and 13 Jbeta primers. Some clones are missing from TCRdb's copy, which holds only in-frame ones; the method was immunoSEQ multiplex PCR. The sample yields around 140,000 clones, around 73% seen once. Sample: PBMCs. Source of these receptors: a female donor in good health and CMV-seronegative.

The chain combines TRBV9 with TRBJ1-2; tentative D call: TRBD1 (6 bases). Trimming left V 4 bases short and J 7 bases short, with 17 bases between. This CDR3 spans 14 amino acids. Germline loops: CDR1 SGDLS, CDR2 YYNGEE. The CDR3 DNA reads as TGTGCCAGCAGCCCCTGGGGAGGGGGACGTGGCTACACCTTC. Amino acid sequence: CASSPWGGGRGYTF.

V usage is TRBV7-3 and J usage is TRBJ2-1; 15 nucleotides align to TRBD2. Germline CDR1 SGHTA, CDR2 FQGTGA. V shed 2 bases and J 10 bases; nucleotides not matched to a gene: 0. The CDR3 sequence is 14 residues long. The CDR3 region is CASSLGLAGGEQFF. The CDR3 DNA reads TGTGCCAGCAGCTTAGGACTAGCGGGAGGGGAGCAGTTCTTC.